This record covers a single TCR beta chain. The antigen is unknown. Germline V CDR1 and CDR2: SGHAT, FQNNGV. Trimming took 5 bases from V and 5 from J; bases not matched to a gene: 22. This CDR3 is 19 amino acids long. Each sample contained roughly 0.95-11 million cryopreserved PBMC, thawed before DNA extraction. Sequencing relied on immunoSEQ assay v3.0, run at survey level. Target depth was about 35,000-50,000 T-cell genomes per sample. The table came from immunoSEQ multiplex PCR; TCRdb's copy has only in-frame clones and leaves some out. The table records tens of thousands of clones, roughly 80% of them present only once. The data were obtained in a study of long-term antiretroviral therapy in people with HIV. Study information: When the earliest samples were collected, ART was typically delayed until CD4 counts fell.

General observations from the study: Records did not include ART adherence, viral resistance or therapy changes.

The chain joins TRBV11-2 to TRBJ2-7; TRBD1 matches 9 bases. The sequence was collected from a woman between 25 and 40 years old with HIV. Sequencing was performed on unsorted PBMCs, taken 1.1 years before starting antiretroviral therapy. The CDR3 coding sequence is TGTGCCAGCAGCCTATTTGGGATAACAGACAGGGGGTTTCGGGACGAGCAGTACGTC. Translating it yields CASSLFGITDRGFRDEQYV.